Here is one TCR beta chain with its context. This clonotype occurred many times. It has no known antigen specificity. Within one base of it there is no much larger clone, and no base qualities were kept. The germline V gene specifies SGHRS as CDR1 and YFSETQ as CDR2. V was cut back by 1 base and J by 13 bases, leaving a gap of 9 bases between them. The CDR3 holds 11 amino acids from the cysteine to the phenylalanine. Solely the CDR3 DNA is kept, with 33 bases framed from the first base. Library construction relied on PCR. The run used an Illumina HiSeq 2500. To normalize quantification of the TCRbeta repertoire, the TCR libraries were built with molecular barcoding that relied on unique molecular identifiers. Using fastp trimming at Q25 and MiXCR clonotype assembly, TCRdb reanalyzed the public sequencing data and kept in-frame beta chains. Every CDR3 protein is listed once, alongside the most common genes and DNA of its rows. In all, the sample holds around 400,000 distinct CDR3 sequences, and around 21% of those were seen once. The ten largest clonotypes hold 3.5% to 4% of the sample.

The data derive from a study of T-cell reconstitution after alpha-beta-depleted transplantation in children listed by TCRdb under 2016. Concerning the study at large: Using TCR repertoire profiling, the study followed T-cell immune reconstitution in a quantitative way in children after TCRalphabeta/CD19-depleted allogeneic hematopoietic cell transplantation.

The sequence links TRBV5-1 to TRBJ2-1; no D segment can be confidently identified. The sequencing used PBMCs from the stem cell graft donor, collected from the stem cell graft. This sequence originates from a human donor who donated a stem cell graft to a child with acute myeloid leukemia. For the CDR3, the sequence is CASSLRGTQFF. In nucleotides, the sequence is TGCGCCAGCAGCTTGCGAGGTACCCAGTTCTTC.